These 30 T cell receptor beta chains were sequenced from one sample in a study of long-term antiretroviral therapy in people with HIV. immunoSEQ v3.0 was run at survey level. Profiling relied on immunoSEQ multiplex PCR, and the TCRdb table lists in-frame clones only, not all of them. Of approximately 26,000 clones listed, 70% to 80% were seen once; the top ten hold approximately 9.1%. The sample here was unsorted PBMCs, taken 1.2 years after starting antiretroviral therapy. These receptors were taken from a woman aged 40 to 55 with HIV.

This clone was observed a single time. The chain is built from TRBV6-5 and TRBJ2-3, with D unresolved. Trimming left V 7 bases short and J 2 bases short, with 13 bases between. The CDR3 runs 14 residues. The germline V gene has CDR1 MNHEY and CDR2 SVGAGI. The CDR3 loop is CASTADGSTDTQYF. The CDR3 DNA sequence: TGTGCCAGCACGGCGGACGGTTCCACAGATACGCAGTATTTT.

V and J are TRBV4-1 and TRBJ1-4, with a possible D match to TRBD1 (6 bases). The CDR3 spans 16 residues. The germline gives CDR1 MGHRA, CDR2 YSYEKL. Trimming cost V 4 bases and J 4 bases, with 16 bases left between them. The CDR3 nucleotides are TGCGCCAGCAGCCCTGGCAGGGGAACTAGTAATGAAAAACTGTTTTTT. Translating it yields CASSPGRGTSNEKLFF.

The chain combines TRBV5-5 with TRBJ2-2; 9 positions agree with TRBD1. Germline CDR1 and CDR2: SGHKS and YYEKEE (reference sequence). J lost 4 bases, V lost 2 bases, and 3 bases had no gene match. The CDR3 extends over 15 amino acids. The DNA for the CDR3 is TGTGCCAGCAGCTTCGGACAGGGGAGCACCGGGGAGCTGTTTTTT. It is translated as CASSFGQGSTGELFF. Combining the CDR3 with reference TRBV5-5 and TRBJ2-2 gives the whole variable domain DAGVTQSPTHLIKTRGQQVTLRCSPISGHKSVSWYQQVLGQGPQFIFQYYEKEERGRGNFPDRFSARQFPNYSSELNVNALLLGDSALYLCASSFGQGSTGELFFGEGSRLTVL.

The chain carries TRBV5-6 and TRBJ1-5, with 9 bases aligning to TRBD1. CDR1 and CDR2 from the germline V gene are SGHDT and YYEEEE. V dropped 5 bases and J dropped 6; count of bases not matched to a gene: 6. The CDR3 is 14 amino acids. CDR3 nucleotides: TGTGCCAGCAGGTTACAGGGGGCGGGTCAGCCCCAGCATTTT. Its protein is CASRLQGAGQPQHF.

V is TRBV5-6 and J is TRBJ2-5, with D possibly matching TRBD1 (5 bases). Germline assignment: CDR1 SGHDT and CDR2 YYEEEE. The CDR3 contains 12 residues. With 7 bases removed from V and 5 bases from J, the gap between germline ends came to 12 bases. In nucleotides, the CDR3 is TGTGCCAGCGGACGACAGAGGGAGACCCAGTACTTC. It is translated as CASGRQRETQYF.

The chain links TRBV30 to TRBJ1-3; 7 bases align to TRBD1. Germline loops: CDR1 GTSNPN, CDR2 SVGIG (reference sequence). This CDR3 has 14 residues. Losses at the gene ends were 2 bases for V and 0 bases for J; bases not matched to a gene: 1. The CDR3 sequence is CAWSRGPSGNTIYF. The CDR3 DNA reads TGTGCCTGGAGTAGGGGGCCCTCTGGAAACACCATATATTTT.

The chain is built from TRBV2 and TRBJ1-1; D is ambiguous. Between the trimmed V and J ends, which lost 6 bases and 5 bases, there was a span of 16 bases. CDR1 is SNHLY and CDR2 is FYNNEI in the germline V gene. The length of the CDR3 is 14 residues. The CDR3 nucleotides are TGTGCCAGCAGCGCCTTCCGTGGAGAGACTGAAGCTTTCTTT. Amino acid sequence: CASSAFRGETEAFF.

The rearrangement joins TRBV5-1 to TRBJ2-5; D is perhaps TRBD2 (5 bases). The CDR3 covers 14 residues. CDR1 is SGHRS, CDR2 YFSETQ, per germline. The V gene lost 0 bases and the J gene lost 5 bases, with 11 bases spanning the gap. CDR3 sequence (DNA): TGCGCCAGCAGCTTGGAGAGCGGCCAGGAGACCCAGTACTTC. Its translation is CASSLESGQETQYF.

The chain has TRBV7-9 and TRBJ1-2; D unclear. Trimming removed 2 bases at V and 8 bases at J, with 15 bases between. Germline CDR1 and CDR2: SEHNR and FQNEAQ (reference sequence). The CDR3 length is 14 residues. CDR3: CASSLNTAGGGYTF. Here the CDR3 DNA reads TGTGCCAGCAGCTTAAACACCGCCGGAGGAGGCTACACCTTC.

CDR3 nucleotide sequence: TGTGCCAGCTCACCAGATTCACGGGTCGGTGAAGCTTTCTTT. It encodes CASSPDSRVGEAFF. V is TRBV18 and J is TRBJ1-1; D unclear. There are 14 residues in the CDR3. Trimming cost V 2 bases and J 7 bases, with 14 bases left between them. Germline lookup yields CDR1 KGHSH and CDR2 LQKENI.

This clone was detected a few times. The chain joins TRBV19 to TRBJ1-5; D is perhaps TRBD1 (5 bases). The germline V and J ends were trimmed by 8 bases and 0 bases, with 11 bases remaining between them. Per germline, CDR1 LNHDA and CDR2 SQIVND (reference sequence). The CDR3 totals 14 residues. The CDR3 bases are TGTGCCAGTGACAGTGGATTTAGCAATCAGCCCCAGCATTTT. Its protein product is CASDSGFSNQPQHF.

The CDR3 DNA sequence: TGTGCCAGCAGCTTAGATCATGGGGGCACTGAAGCTTTCTTT. Translation: CASSLDHGGTEAFF. The chain joins TRBV11-3 to TRBJ1-1; perhaps TRBD1 as D (5 bases). V lost 0 bases and J lost 4, with 9 bases in between. CDR3 length: 14 residues. Germline V gene data show CDR1 as SGHNT and CDR2 as YENEEA.

The rearrangement links TRBV7-9 to TRBJ1-5; D gene ambiguous. Per the germline V gene, CDR1 is SEHNR and CDR2 is FQNEAQ (reference sequence). The CDR3 covers 12 residues. Trimming took off 4 bases at V and 4 bases at J, with 5 bases between the two ends. Here the CDR3 reads CASSWENQPQHF. The CDR3 DNA sequence: TGTGCCAGCAGCTGGGAGAATCAGCCCCAGCATTTT.

V is TRBV4-3 and J is TRBJ2-1; TRBD2 matches 9 bases. With 2 bases clipped from V and 8 bases from J, the junction kept 22 bases outside the gene matches. Germline-derived CDR1 and CDR2 are LGHNA and YSLEER. The CDR3 spans 20 residues. The DNA for the CDR3 is TGCGCCAGCAGCCAATTCGGGCCTGGGACAAGGGCGGGGGGGGCTGATGAGCAGTTCTTC. Its protein is CASSQFGPGTRAGGADEQFF.

The chain is built from TRBV4-3 and TRBJ2-5, with TRBD2 matching over 7 bases. With 1 base clipped from V and 5 bases from J, the junction kept 7 bases outside the gene matches. This CDR3 is built from 15 residues. Germline values: CDR1 LGHNA, CDR2 YSLEER. The DNA of the CDR3 is TGCGCCAGCAGCCAAGCGCTAGCGGCTGTGGAGACCCAGTACTTC. Residues: CASSQALAAVETQYF.

The chain carries TRBV5-4 and TRBJ2-5; 8 positions match TRBD1. The CDR3 totals 14 residues. From germline, CDR1 is SGHNT and CDR2 YYREEE (reference sequence). The ends lost 3 bases at V and 5 bases at J; junction bases unmatched: 6. The CDR3 loop reads CASSSDREGETQYF. CDR3 nucleotides: TGTGCCAGCAGCTCGGACAGGGAAGGGGAGACCCAGTACTTC.

This chain connects TRBV4-2 to TRBJ1-2; a weak D match, TRBD1 (5 bases). This CDR3 is built from 13 residues. Per the germline V gene, CDR1 is LGHNA and CDR2 is YNFKEQ. The ends were cut back, 5 bases at V and 7 bases at J, with 14 bases in the middle. The CDR3 DNA follows: TGTGCCAGCAGCTTCAGGGAACGGGGTGGCTACACCTTC. Translating it yields CASSFRERGGYTF.

V is TRBV11-2 and J is TRBJ2-6; no firm D call. Germline values: CDR1 SGHAT, CDR2 FQNNGV. CDR3 length: 16 residues. Deletions cut 1 base from V and 0 bases from J, with 7 bases between. The CDR3 loop is CASSLGGVSGANVLTF. DNA of the CDR3: TGTGCCAGCAGCTTAGGTGGCGTCTCTGGGGCCAACGTCCTGACTTTC.

This clone has only a few counts. DNA for the CDR3: TGTGCCTGGAGTGTAAGTCTAACTGAAGCTTTCTTT. Its protein product is CAWSVSLTEAFF. The chain recombines TRBV30 with TRBJ1-1; D call uncertain. There are 12 residues in the CDR3. The germline V gene has CDR1 GTSNPN and CDR2 SVGIG (reference sequence). V lost 0 bases and J lost 5, with 7 bases in between. Together with reference TRBV30 and TRBJ1-1, the CDR3 gives the full variable domain: SQTIHQWPATLVQPVGSPLSLECTVEGTSNPNLYWYRQAAGRGLQLLFYSVGIGQISSEVPQNLSASRPQDRQFILSSKKLLLSDSGFYLCAWSVSLTEAFFGQGTRLTVV.

V gene TRBV2 combines with J gene TRBJ2-7, with TRBD1 identical over 10 bases. Germline trimming cut 5 bases from V and 5 bases from J; bases unmatched to any gene: 3. The CDR3 is 13 amino acids. Germline V gene data show CDR1 as SNHLY and CDR2 as FYNNEI. The CDR3 reads CASSQDRGNEQYF. CDR3 DNA: TGTGCCAGCAGTCAGGACAGGGGGAACGAGCAGTACTTC.

The chain joins TRBV6-6 to TRBJ1-2; 7 nucleotides agree with TRBD1. Germline-derived CDR1 and CDR2 are MNHNY and SVGAGI (reference sequence). This CDR3 spans 15 amino acids. J gave up 3 bases and V 0 bases, and 4 bases lay outside the gene matches. Here the CDR3 DNA reads TGTGCCAGCAGTTACTCCGGGACAGCTGACTATGGCTACACCTTC. It specifies CASSYSGTADYGYTF.

This clone was recorded a few times. The rearrangement links TRBV7-2 to TRBJ1-1, with D perhaps TRBD1 (5 bases). Deletions cut 8 bases from V and 1 base from J, with 23 bases between. From germline, CDR1 is SGHTA and CDR2 FQGNSA. The CDR3 contains 17 residues. The CDR3 DNA is TGTGCCAGCCTTCGTCCGGGACTCCCCCCGCGGAACACTGAAGCTTTCTTT. Translation: CASLRPGLPPRNTEAFF.

The chain recombines TRBV27 with TRBJ1-4, with TRBD1 matching 9 bases. The CDR3 is 15 residues long. Germline V CDR1 and CDR2: MNHEY, SMNVEV (reference sequence). The V segment lost 8 bases and the J segment 9 bases; nucleotides outside the gene matches: 13. The DNA of the CDR3 is TGTGCCAGCCGGGACAGGGCTCAAAGGCCGCAAAAACTGTTTTTT. It encodes CASRDRAQRPQKLFF.

The table lists this clone with a few counts. The chain is built from TRBV27 and TRBJ2-5, with D possibly TRBD2 on 6 matching bases. The CDR3 consists of 13 residues. Trimming removed 5 bases from V and 7 bases from J, with 14 bases in between. CDR1 MNHEY and CDR2 SMNVEV come from the germline V gene (reference sequence). CDR3 sequence: CASSLVMGGTQYF. The CDR3 DNA follows: TGTGCCAGCAGTCTCGTGATGGGAGGGACCCAGTACTTC.

The genes are TRBV11-2 and TRBJ2-1; weak D call: TRBD2 (5 bases). V was clipped by 4 bases and J by 2 bases, with 15 bases between them. The CDR3 loop spans 16 amino acids. Germline lookup yields CDR1 SGHAT and CDR2 FQNNGV. The CDR3 nucleotides read TGTGCCAGCAGCTCCGGGAACGGATACCCCTACAATGAGCAGTTCTTC. Translation: CASSSGNGYPYNEQFF.

The V call is TRBV28, the J call TRBJ2-1; 10 bases align to TRBD2. This CDR3 has 16 amino acids. Looked up from germline, CDR1 is MDHEN and CDR2 is SYDVKM. Unmatched junction bases numbered 6, after V lost 3 bases and J lost 4 bases. CDR3 DNA: TGTGCCAGCAGTTTCGGGTCAGCGGGGGGGTACAATGAGCAGTTCTTC. Translating gives CASSFGSAGGYNEQFF.

V is TRBV19 and J is TRBJ1-1; D ambiguous. Trimming removed 7 bases from V and 0 bases from J, with 12 bases in between. The germline V gene encodes CDR1 LNHDA and CDR2 SQIVND (reference sequence). The CDR3 is made up of 14 amino acids. In nucleotides, the CDR3 is TGTGCCAGTACGTCTTACTTCATGAACACTGAAGCTTTCTTT. Its translation is CASTSYFMNTEAFF. The complete variable domain, with remaining parts taken from reference TRBV19 and TRBJ1-1, reads DGGITQSPKYLFRKEGQNVTLSCEQNLNHDAMYWYRQDPGQGLRLIYYSQIVNDFQKGDIAEGYSVSREKKESFPLTVTSAQKNPTAFYLCASTSYFMNTEAFFGQGTRLTVV.

V gene TRBV6-1 combines with J gene TRBJ1-2; no firm D call. Germline loops: CDR1 MNHNS, CDR2 SASEGT. The CDR3 runs 13 residues. Trimming left V 6 bases short and J 3 bases short, with 11 bases between. The CDR3 loop reads CASRVSMDYGYTF. In nucleotides, the CDR3 is TGTGCCAGCAGGGTTAGTATGGACTATGGCTACACCTTC.

V usage is TRBV10-3 and J usage is TRBJ2-3; D possibly corresponds to TRBD2 (5 bases). Germline values: CDR1 ENHRY, CDR2 SYGVKD. The CDR3 is 14 residues long. Between the trimmed V and J ends, which lost 3 bases and 1 base, there was a span of 8 bases. In DNA form, the CDR3 reads TGTGCCATCAGTGACCTCGGGGGCACAGATACGCAGTATTTT. It is translated as CAISDLGGTDTQYF.

This clone appeared a single time. The chain recombines TRBV12-5 with TRBJ1-3; D gene ambiguous. The CDR3 is 19 residues long. V dropped 1 base and J dropped 0 bases, with 19 bases sitting between them. Germline lookup yields CDR1 LGHNT and CDR2 FRNRAP. The chain's CDR3 is CASGLDIASSPLSGNTIYF. CDR3 DNA: TGTGCTAGTGGTTTGGACATAGCAAGTAGCCCCCTCTCTGGAAACACCATATATTTT.